Listed here are 13 T cell receptor beta chains from one sample, sequenced in a study of CD8 T cells in ankylosing spondylitis (dated by TCRdb to about 2017). Library prep was done by 5' RACE. Sequencing instrument: Illumina HiSeq 2500. TCRdb took the public reads, trimmed them with fastp at Q25, ran MiXCR for clone calling and kept in-frame beta chains. A single entry per CDR3 protein holds the most common genes and DNA from its merged rows. The table for this sample lists 150,000 to 200,000 distinct CDR3 sequences; 10% to 15% of them were counted only once. Approximately 9.9% of the sample goes to the ten largest clones. What was sequenced was blood, either unsorted or a sorted T cell fraction (not recorded which). The receptors stem from a female donor with ankylosing spondylitis or in good health (not recorded which).

This clonotype was counted many times. V gene TRBV2 combines with J gene TRBJ2-2; no clear D. Between the trimmed V and J ends, which lost 4 bases and 0 bases, there was a span of 9 bases. This CDR3 has 15 residues. Germline values: CDR1 SNHLY, CDR2 FYNNEI. In DNA, the CDR3 is TGTGCCAGCAGTGCGGGCAGAGCGAACACCGGGGAGCTGTTTTTT. Translated: CASSAGRANTGELFF.

Only a few counts were recorded for this clonotype. The rearrangement joins TRBV7-9 to TRBJ1-2; perhaps TRBD1 as D (6 bases). The CDR3 is 15 amino acids. CDR1 and CDR2 (germline): SEHNR, FQNEAQ (reference sequence). The V end was cut by 5 bases, the J end by 4 bases, with 17 bases between. The CDR3 reads CASSPQGVLGYGYTF. The CDR3, as DNA: TGTGCCAGCAGCCCACAGGGTGTCCTTGGCTATGGCTACACCTTC.

The chain links TRBV7-2 to TRBJ1-1, with 7 bases identical to TRBD1. The germline gives CDR1 SGHTA, CDR2 FQGNSA. The V and J ends lost 5 bases and 0 bases, in that order; junction bases with no gene match: 9. CDR3 length: 16 amino acids. The chain's CDR3 is CASSLDRNSMNTEAFF. CDR3 coding DNA: TGTGCCAGCAGCCTGGACAGGAACTCTATGAACACTGAAGCTTTCTTT.

Concerning this clonotype: An end of the junction differs from the germline gene, which may be a read error. The V gene is TRBV13, the J gene TRBJ2-7, with D possibly called TRBD1 or TRBD2 (5 bases each). In germline, CDR1 is PRHDT, CDR2 FYEKMQ (reference sequence). There are 12 residues in the CDR3. The CDR3 spells CASSLVLGTVHF. The CDR3 DNA reads TGTGCCAGCAGCTTAGTACTGGGGACGGTACACTTC.

The chain uses TRBV7-2 and TRBJ2-1; D is unresolved. The V gene lost 5 bases and the J gene lost 10 bases, with 9 bases spanning the gap. The CDR3 covers 11 residues. CDR1 and CDR2 (germline): SGHTA, FQGNSA. CDR3 coding DNA: TGTGCCAGCAGCACATACTCCGAGCAGTTCTTC. Protein: CASSTYSEQFF.

This clonotype appeared a few times. V and J are TRBV11-2 and TRBJ1-3; TRBD1 agrees at 12 bases. The CDR3 consists of 18 residues. The germline CDR1 and CDR2 sequences are SGHAT and FQNNGV. V gave up 5 bases and J gave up 0 bases; unmatched junction bases: 8. The CDR3 region has the DNA TGTGCCAGCAGCCCCGGGACAGGGGGCTTGAGCTCTGGAAACACCATATATTTT. It yields the protein CASSPGTGGLSSGNTIYF.

This clonotype was counted a few times. V and J are TRBV9 and TRBJ2-5; D perhaps matches TRBD2 (5 bases). Trimming pared 0 bases from V and 2 bases from J, leaving 11 bases between. CDR3 length: 15 amino acids. Per germline, CDR1 SGDLS and CDR2 YYNGEE. The CDR3 nucleotides are TGTGCCAGCAGCGTAGCGGGGATTTCACAAGAGACCCAGTACTTC. Encoded protein: CASSVAGISQETQYF.

This chain joins TRBV7-9 and TRBJ2-5; D gene unclear. The ends were cut back, 5 bases at V and 5 bases at J, with 12 bases in the middle. Germline loops: CDR1 SEHNR, CDR2 FQNEAQ (reference sequence). The CDR3 sequence is 13 residues long. The CDR3 here is CASSPGHGETQYF. In DNA form, the CDR3 reads TGTGCCAGCAGCCCCGGTCACGGGGAGACCCAGTACTTC.

For this clonotype: Given a much more abundant clone one base away, this may be a read error. The rearrangement links TRBV20-1 to TRBJ2-1, with 7 bases aligning to TRBD2. This CDR3 has 11 amino acids. Germline assignment: CDR1 DFQATT and CDR2 SNEGSKA (reference sequence). CDR3 sequence: CSARDYNEQSF. CDR3 coding DNA: TGCAGTGCGAGGGACTACAATGAGCAGTCCTTC.

For this clonotype: A much larger clone differs by one base, so this may be a read error. The conserved final phenylalanine or tryptophan is absent from the CDR3, which likely points to a read error. The rearrangement joins TRBV29-1 to TRBJ1-1; D call uncertain. Germline V CDR1 and CDR2: SQVTM, ANQGSEA. This CDR3 spans 13 amino acids. V lost 1 base and J 0 bases, leaving 6 bases between the germline ends. DNA of the CDR3: TGCAGCGTTGAAGGGCAGGTGAACACTGAAGCTTTCTCT. This sequence encodes CSVEGQVNTEAFS.

This clonotype was found many times. The CDR3 bases are TGTGCCAGCAGCGTAGTTGTGGGAGGAAACACTGAAGCTTTCTTT. This translates into CASSVVVGGNTEAFF. This chain connects TRBV9 to TRBJ1-1; D remains ambiguous. V was clipped by 0 bases and J by 2 bases, with 11 bases between them. CDR1 SGDLS and CDR2 YYNGEE come from the germline V gene. CDR3 length: 15 amino acids.

This clonotype was observed at least ten times. The genes are TRBV6-2 or TRBV6-3 and TRBJ2-7; 7 bases are shared with TRBD1. This CDR3 is built from 12 residues. V was clipped by 6 bases and J by 4 bases; unmatched bases: 3. Germline V CDR1 and CDR2: MNHEY, SVGEGT. For the CDR3, the DNA is TGTGCCAGCAGCCAGGGACAGTACGAGCAGTACTTC. This encodes CASSQGQYEQYF.

This clonotype was seen just once. The chain has TRBV12-3 or TRBV12-4 and TRBJ2-2; 12 nucleotides agree with TRBD2. V was clipped by 6 bases and J by 0 bases; unmatched bases: 2. This CDR3 spans 16 amino acids. This chain's CDR3 is CASSWTSGTNTGELFF. In DNA form, the CDR3 reads TGTGCCAGCAGCTGGACTAGCGGGACGAACACCGGGGAGCTGTTTTTT.